This T cell receptor (beta chain) came from a study of T cell responses to AZD1222 COVID-19 vaccine. General observations from the study: Close to half of all spike-specific TCRs reportedly target regions of the variants that are unmutated.

Profiling relied on immunoSEQ multiplex PCR, and the TCRdb table lists in-frame clones only, not all of them. The sample holds 110,000 to 150,000 clones, 93% seen once. With respect to this clone: The antigen is not known.

This CDR3 is built from 16 residues. Trimming left V 1 base short and J 2 bases short, with 15 bases between. Germline assignment: CDR1 SGHAT and CDR2 FQDESV (reference sequence). V gene TRBV11-1 combines with J gene TRBJ2-7, with TRBD2 as a possible D gene (6 bases). The material was peripheral blood, obtained after recovery from COVID-19. This clonotype was obtained from an adult who had recovered from COVID-19. The DNA of the CDR3 is TGTGCCAGCAGCTTAGGTAGTGTGGTAGCGGCCTACGAGCAGTACTTC. Amino acid sequence: CASSLGSVVAAYEQYF. The whole variable domain, remainder taken from reference TRBV11-1 and TRBJ2-7, is EAEVAQSPRYKITEKSQAVAFWCDPISGHATLYWYRQILGQGPELLVQFQDESVVDDSQLPKDRFSAERLKGVDSTLKIQPAELGDSAMYLCASSLGSVVAAYEQYFGPGTRLTVT.